The 13 T cell receptor beta chains below all came from one sample that was sequenced in a study of beta chain features in type 1 diabetes. The whole isolated RNA underwent reverse transcription, so sequencing captured expressed TCRB transcripts. Assay: immunoSEQ multiplex PCR; the TCRdb copy retains only in-frame clones and omits some. The table has 200,000 to 300,000 clones, roughly 22% seen once. The antigens for these receptors are not known. Findings and limits, study-wide: Moderate yet significant TCRB CDR3 shortening was seen in Type 1 diabetes patients in all four CD4+ subsets.

Source material: naive CD4+ T cells from blood. The source of these receptors is a middle-aged woman with type 1 diabetes.

This clone was counted a few times. This chain uses TRBV7-3 with TRBJ1-1; tentative D call: TRBD1 (6 bases). Germline CDR1 is SGHTA and CDR2 is FQGTGA. The CDR3 length is 14 residues. V lost 1 base, J lost 1 base, and 7 bases lay in between. The CDR3 DNA sequence: TGTGCCAGCAGCTTAATACAGGGGAACACTGAAGCTTTCTTT. Translated, it gives CASSLIQGNTEAFF.

The CDR3 nucleotides are TGTGCCATCAGTCCAAGACAGGAAGAGACCCAGTACTTC. Translated: CAISPRQEETQYF. The chain carries TRBV10-3 and TRBJ2-5, with a tentative D call TRBD1 (6 bases). Germline CDR1 ENHRY, CDR2 SYGVKD. Trimming removed 5 bases at V and 3 bases at J, with 10 bases between. There are 13 residues in the CDR3.

This clone has a handful of counts. This chain links TRBV7-9 with TRBJ1-6; 11 bases map to TRBD1. V trimming: 5 bases; J trimming: 9 bases; junction bases outside the gene matches: 3. Germline-derived CDR1 and CDR2 are SEHNR and FQNEAQ (reference sequence). CDR3 length equals 14 residues. The CDR3 protein is CASSPGQGGSPLHF. The CDR3 DNA sequence: TGTGCCAGCAGCCCGGGACAGGGGGGTTCACCCCTCCACTTT.

The chain carries TRBV18 and TRBJ1-1; maybe TRBD1 (5 bases). Germline values: CDR1 KGHSH, CDR2 LQKENI. The ends were cut back, 3 bases at V and 5 bases at J, with 13 bases in the middle. This CDR3 is 14 amino acids long. Here the CDR3 DNA reads TGTGCCAGCTCACCTGTGGGGCTCGGTACTGAAGCTTTCTTT. Translation: CASSPVGLGTEAFF.

J is TRBJ1-2 and V is TRBV5-1; D might be TRBD1 (6 bases). Trimming took 5 bases from V and 5 from J, leaving 19 bases between them. The CDR3 runs to 15 residues. Germline assignment: CDR1 SGHRS and CDR2 YFSETQ. CDR3 in DNA: TGCGCCAGCAGGCCCATATCACAGGGACTATATGGCTACACCTTC. As protein: CASRPISQGLYGYTF.

This rearrangement joins TRBV18 to TRBJ2-1; 8 bases align to TRBD2. The CDR3 runs 16 residues. CDR1 is KGHSH, CDR2 LQKENI, per germline. V trimming: 2 bases; J trimming: 6 bases; junction bases outside the gene matches: 9. CDR3 DNA sequence: TGTGCCAGCTCACCAGTAGAACTAGCGGTGACCAATGAGCAGTTCTTC. This gives the protein CASSPVELAVTNEQFF.

This clone has only a few counts. V usage is TRBV11-2 and J usage is TRBJ2-3; weak D call: TRBD2 (5 bases). Trimming shortened V by 4 bases and J by 5 bases, and 13 bases separated the two germline ends. The CDR3 is made up of 14 amino acids. CDR1 is SGHAT, CDR2 FQNNGV, per germline. The CDR3 loop is CASSWAPSRDTQYF. The CDR3 DNA sequence: TGTGCCAGCAGCTGGGCCCCTAGCCGAGATACGCAGTATTTT. Full variable domain (remainder filled in from reference TRBV11-2 and TRBJ2-3): EAGVAQSPRYKIIEKRQSVAFWCNPISGHATLYWYQQILGQGPKLLIQFQNNGVVDDSQLPKDRFSAERLKGVDSTLKIQPAKLEDSAVYLCASSWAPSRDTQYFGPGTRLTVL.

There are a few counts of this clone. The rearrangement links TRBV29-1 to TRBJ2-5; 9 bases line up with TRBD1. V shed 3 bases, J shed 3 bases, and the junction held 2 bases outside the gene matches. Germline V gene data show CDR1 as SQVTM and CDR2 as ANQGSEA. This CDR3 has 13 amino acids. CDR3 protein: CSVDGQGKETQYF. Here the CDR3 DNA reads TGCAGCGTTGATGGACAGGGGAAAGAGACCCAGTACTTC. The full variable domain, completed using reference TRBV29-1 and TRBJ2-5, is SAVISQKPSRDICQRGTSLTIQCQVDSQVTMMFWYRQQPGQSLTLIATANQGSEATYESGFVIDKFPISRPNLTFSTLTVSNMSPEDSSIYLCSVDGQGKETQYFGPGTRLLVL.

This clone appeared a few times. This rearrangement joins TRBV29-1 to TRBJ1-1, with 7 nucleotides matching TRBD1. The V and J ends lost 4 bases and 5 bases, in that order; junction bases with no gene match: 13. CDR1 and CDR2 (germline): SQVTM, ANQGSEA. There are 15 residues in the CDR3. CDR3 DNA: TGCAGCGTTGTTTATCCCGGGACAGTAAAAACTGAAGCTTTCTTT. It codes for CSVVYPGTVKTEAFF.

A few counts support this clone. The V call is TRBV9, the J call TRBJ1-1, with TRBD1 as a possible D gene (5 bases). Germline CDR1 SGDLS, CDR2 YYNGEE. V was trimmed by 2 bases and J by 4 bases, leaving 18 bases between them. The CDR3 is made up of 16 amino acids. Written as DNA, the CDR3 is TGTGCCAGCAGCGTCTCTATTCTAGGGGCAGGCACTGAAGCTTTCTTT. Amino acid sequence: CASSVSILGAGTEAFF. Supplemented by reference TRBV9 and TRBJ1-1, the full variable domain reads DSGVTQTPKHLITATGQRVTLRCSPRSGDLSVYWYQQSLDQGLQFLIQYYNGEERAKGNILERFSAQQFPDLHSELNLSSLELGDSALYFCASSVSILGAGTEAFFGQGTRLTVV.

In its sample, this clone was seen a few times. The chain combines TRBV30 with TRBJ1-4, with D maybe TRBD1 (5 bases). Germline V gene sequence: CDR1 GTSNPN, CDR2 SVGIG (reference sequence). Trimming shortened V by 2 bases and J by 0 bases, and 7 bases separated the two germline ends. This CDR3 comprises 14 residues. The CDR3 here is CAWSPRATNEKLFF. The CDR3 DNA follows: TGTGCCTGGAGTCCCAGGGCAACTAATGAAAAACTGTTTTTT.

This clone was recorded a few times. The chain is built from TRBV28 and TRBJ1-6; D perhaps matches TRBD1 (6 bases). This CDR3 is built from 14 residues. From germline, CDR1 is MDHEN and CDR2 SYDVKM. V was trimmed by 8 bases and J by 9 bases, leaving 17 bases between them. CDR3 loop: CASGLTGMASPLHF. The CDR3 DNA follows: TGTGCCAGCGGTCTAACAGGGATGGCTTCACCCCTCCACTTT.

There are a few counts of this clone. V and J are TRBV25-1 and TRBJ2-2; TRBD1 is a possible D gene (6 bases). V was pared by 4 bases and J by 3 bases, with 21 bases between. Looked up from germline, CDR1 is MGHDK and CDR2 is SYGVNS. The CDR3 consists of 18 residues. The CDR3 spells CASSVRQGSAEDTGELFF. The CDR3 nucleotides read TGTGCCAGCAGTGTTCGGCAGGGGAGCGCCGAGGACACCGGGGAGCTGTTTTTT.